This T cell receptor (beta chain) was captured in a study of cytomegalovirus exposure and HLA in healthy donors. This clone was seen a single time. Its cognate antigen is unknown. The length of the CDR3 is 13 residues. J lost 3 bases, V lost 5 bases, and 4 bases had no gene match. CDR1 and CDR2 (germline): MNHEY, SMNVEV (reference sequence). With 60 Vbeta and 13 Jbeta primers, the PCR was carried out. TCRdb's copy holds only in-frame clones and misses some; the assay was immunoSEQ multiplex PCR. In the table there are more than 150,000 clones, about four fifths of which are singletons. Study observations and caveats: HLA-A and HLA-B allele assignments for most subjects were reportedly predicted accurately using TCR beta sequences. Owing to their indistinguishability, certain V segments, notably TRBV6-2 and TRBV6-3, were excluded.

The chain combines TRBV27 with TRBJ2-7; TRBD2 matches at 7 bases. This sequence was found in a woman aged 50 to 60 in good health and CMV-seropositive. Sequenced material: PBMCs. The chain's CDR3 is CASSPGGGYEQYF. The CDR3 DNA reads TGTGCCAGCAGTCCTGGGGGGGGCTACGAGCAGTACTTC.